This T cell receptor beta chain was profiled in a study of beta chain features in type 1 diabetes. The V and J ends lost 3 bases and 0 bases respectively, with 10 bases between them. Germline V gives CDR1 SNHLY, CDR2 FYNNEI. The CDR3 sequence is 15 residues long. Overall study findings and caveats: A definitive answer on HLA type influencing TCRB rearrangement was not reached here. The cDNA sequencing approach could over-represent high-TCR-expressing cells.

A heparinised blood draw that averaged roughly 120 mL was obtained once from each donor. Every bit of the isolated RNA underwent reverse transcription, so sequencing read expressed TCRB transcripts. The read count averaged about 3.6 million across naive, central memory and regulatory T cell samples. This table comes from immunoSEQ multiplex PCR, and its TCRdb copy is limited to in-frame clones, with some not included. The sample consists of 600,000 to 650,000 clones, around 15% of them appearing once. In this sample, this clone turned up a few times. Its specificity is not known. This sequence joins TRBV2 and TRBJ2-3; D perhaps matches TRBD2 (5 bases). This sequence originates from a man between 18 and 29 years old in good health. The sample was naive CD4+ T cells from blood. CDR3 loop: CASSEVLASTDTQYF. CDR3 sequence (DNA): TGTGCCAGCAGTGAGGTTCTAGCCAGCACAGATACGCAGTATTTT. The full variable domain, its missing parts supplied by reference TRBV2 and TRBJ2-3, is EPEVTQTPSHQVTQMGQEVILRCVPISNHLYFYWYRQILGQKVEFLVSFYNNEISEKSEIFDDQFSVERPDGSNFTLKIRSTKLEDSAMYFCASSEVLASTDTQYFGPGTRLTVL.